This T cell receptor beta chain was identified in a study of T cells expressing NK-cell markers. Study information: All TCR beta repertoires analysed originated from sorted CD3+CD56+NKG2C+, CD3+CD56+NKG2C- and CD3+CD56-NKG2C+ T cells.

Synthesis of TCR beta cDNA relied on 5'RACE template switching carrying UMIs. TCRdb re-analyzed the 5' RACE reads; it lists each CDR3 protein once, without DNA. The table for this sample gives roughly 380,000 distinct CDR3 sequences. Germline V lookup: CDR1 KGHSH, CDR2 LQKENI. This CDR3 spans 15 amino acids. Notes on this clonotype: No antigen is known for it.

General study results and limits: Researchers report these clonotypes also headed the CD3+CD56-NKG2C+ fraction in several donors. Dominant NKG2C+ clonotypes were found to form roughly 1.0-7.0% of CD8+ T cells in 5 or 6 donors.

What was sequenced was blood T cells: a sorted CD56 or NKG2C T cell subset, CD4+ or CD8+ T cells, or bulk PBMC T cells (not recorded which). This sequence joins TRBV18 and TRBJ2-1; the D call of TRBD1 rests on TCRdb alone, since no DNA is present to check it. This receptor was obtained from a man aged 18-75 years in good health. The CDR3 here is CASSPRDGGANEQFF. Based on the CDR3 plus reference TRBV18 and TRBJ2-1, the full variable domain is NAGVMQNPRHLVRRRGQEARLRCSPMKGHSHVYWYRQLPEEGLKFMVYLQKENIIDESGMPKERFSAEFPKEGPSILRIQQVVRGDSAAYFCASSPRDGGANEQFFGPGTRLTVL.